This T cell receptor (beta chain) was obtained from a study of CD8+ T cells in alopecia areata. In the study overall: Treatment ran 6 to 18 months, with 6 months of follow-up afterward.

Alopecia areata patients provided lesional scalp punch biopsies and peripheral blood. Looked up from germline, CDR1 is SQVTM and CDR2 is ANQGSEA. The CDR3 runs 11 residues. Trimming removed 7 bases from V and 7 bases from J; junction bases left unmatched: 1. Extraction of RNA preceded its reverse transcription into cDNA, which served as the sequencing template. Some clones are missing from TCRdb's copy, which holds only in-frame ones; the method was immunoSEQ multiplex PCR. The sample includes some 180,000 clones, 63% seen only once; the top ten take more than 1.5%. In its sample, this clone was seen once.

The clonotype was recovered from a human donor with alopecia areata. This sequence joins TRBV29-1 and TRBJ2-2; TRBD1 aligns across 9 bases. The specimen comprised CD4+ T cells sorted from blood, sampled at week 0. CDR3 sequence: CSGGQGGELFF. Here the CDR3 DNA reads TGCAGCGGGGGACAGGGCGGGGAGCTGTTTTTT.